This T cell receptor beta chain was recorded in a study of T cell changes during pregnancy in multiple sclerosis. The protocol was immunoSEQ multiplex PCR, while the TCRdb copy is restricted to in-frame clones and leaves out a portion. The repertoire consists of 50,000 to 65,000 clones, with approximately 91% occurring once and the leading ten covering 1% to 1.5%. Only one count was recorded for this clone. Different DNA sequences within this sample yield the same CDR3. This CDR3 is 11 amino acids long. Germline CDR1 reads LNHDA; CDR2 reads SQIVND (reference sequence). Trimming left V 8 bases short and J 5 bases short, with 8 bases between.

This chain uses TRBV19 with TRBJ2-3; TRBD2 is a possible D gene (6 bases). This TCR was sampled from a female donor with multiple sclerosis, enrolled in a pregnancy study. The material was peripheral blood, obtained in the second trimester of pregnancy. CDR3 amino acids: CASRRGDTQYF. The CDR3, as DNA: TGTGCCAGTCGGAGGGGAGATACGCAGTATTTT.